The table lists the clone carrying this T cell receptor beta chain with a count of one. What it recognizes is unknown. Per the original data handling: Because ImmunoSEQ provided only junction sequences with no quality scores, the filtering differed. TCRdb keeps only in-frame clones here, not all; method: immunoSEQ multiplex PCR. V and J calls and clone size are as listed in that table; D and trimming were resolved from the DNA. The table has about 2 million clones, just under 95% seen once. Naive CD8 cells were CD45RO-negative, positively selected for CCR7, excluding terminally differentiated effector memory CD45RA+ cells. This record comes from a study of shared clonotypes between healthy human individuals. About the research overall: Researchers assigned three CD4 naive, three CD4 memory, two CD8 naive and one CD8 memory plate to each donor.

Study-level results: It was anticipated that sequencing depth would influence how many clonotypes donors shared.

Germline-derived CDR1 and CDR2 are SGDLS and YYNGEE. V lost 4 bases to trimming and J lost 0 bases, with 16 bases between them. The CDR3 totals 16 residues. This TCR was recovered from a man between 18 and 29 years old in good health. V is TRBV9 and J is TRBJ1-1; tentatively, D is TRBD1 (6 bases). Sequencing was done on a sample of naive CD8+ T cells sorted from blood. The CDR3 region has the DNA TGTGCCAGCAGCCCGTACATGGACAGCATGAACACTGAAGCTTTCTTT. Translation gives CASSPYMDSMNTEAFF.